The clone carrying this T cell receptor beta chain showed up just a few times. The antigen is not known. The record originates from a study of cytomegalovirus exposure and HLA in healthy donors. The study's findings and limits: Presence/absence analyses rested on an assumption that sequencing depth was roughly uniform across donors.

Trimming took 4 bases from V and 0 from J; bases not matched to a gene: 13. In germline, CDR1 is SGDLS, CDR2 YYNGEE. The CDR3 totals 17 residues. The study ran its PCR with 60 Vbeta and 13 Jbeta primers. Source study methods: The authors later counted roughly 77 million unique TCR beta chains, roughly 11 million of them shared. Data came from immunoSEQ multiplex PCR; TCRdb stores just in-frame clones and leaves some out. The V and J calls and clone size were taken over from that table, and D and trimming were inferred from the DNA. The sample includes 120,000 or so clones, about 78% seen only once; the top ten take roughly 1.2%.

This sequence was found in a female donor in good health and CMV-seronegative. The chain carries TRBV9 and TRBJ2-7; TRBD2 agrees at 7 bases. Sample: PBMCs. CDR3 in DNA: TGTGCCAGCAGCCCCAGTGGGGGAGGGGAACCCTCCTACGAGCAGTACTTC. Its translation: CASSPSGGGEPSYEQYF.